These T cell receptor beta chains were read from a single sample in a study of graft-versus-host responses after intestinal transplantation. The repertoire was sequenced with immunoSEQ multiplex PCR; TCRdb's copy has only in-frame clones and lacks some. The sample has about 70,000 clones, around 90% seen once. Which antigens these TCRs recognize remains unknown. The sample consisted of unstimulated CD8+ T cells sorted from spleen or lymph node cells, taken before transplant. These receptors were collected from a human donor who was the organ donor for an intestinal transplant. Both conserved end residues are part of each CDR3.

J gene	V gene	CDR3 protein
TRBJ2-3	TRBV6-4	CASSDDASSTDTQYF
TRBJ2-1	TRBV27	CASSHGYNEQFF
TRBJ2-3	TRBV7-6	CASSLVRTSGGRASTDTQYF
TRBJ2-1	TRBV30	CAWSARDSLYNEQFF
TRBJ1-1	TRBV19	CASSRGMNTEAFF
TRBJ1-1	TRBV2	CASSADGEGEAFF
TRBJ2-5	TRBV11-2	CASSRDSPRGETQYF
TRBJ2-3	TRBV9	CASSPPDWEGTDTQYF
TRBJ1-6	TRBV28	CASSLYGASPYNSPLHF
TRBJ1-2	TRBV5-6	CASSSGDIYNYGYTF
TRBJ1-4	TRBV10-3	CAISGKGARNEKLFF
TRBJ2-5	TRBV19	CASSYRIGMKTQYF
TRBJ2-5	TRBV7-8	CASSQSSGGAEKTQYF
TRBJ1-4	TRBV15	CATRTTEDDEKLFF
TRBJ1-3	TRBV7-9	CASRSGNTIYF
TRBJ1-4	TRBV2	CASSEGREFDEKLFF
TRBJ1-1	TRBV6-1	CASSAFGSEAFF
TRBJ1-3	TRBV4-3	CASSQGTGAPNTIYF
TRBJ2-6	TRBV6-5	CASRSTGVTNVLTF
TRBJ2-5	TRBV5-1	CASSLAYRVSETQYF
TRBJ1-6	TRBV28	CASSSPLSPALGNSPLHF
TRBJ1-1	TRBV6-4	CASSADRTGTEAFF
TRBJ1-2	TRBV10-1	CASSESRVSDRAHGYTF
TRBJ2-1	TRBV7-8	CASSVGQGHEQFF
TRBJ1-1	TRBV4-1	CASSQDLSGMNTEAFF